The present T cell receptor (beta chain) was sequenced within a study of T cell repertoires in ileal Crohn's disease. About the study: At surgery, less than 45% of patients smoked, with median disease duration roughly 8.3 years. Study outcomes and limitations: Compared with CD4 T cells, sorted CD8 cells carried more expanded clones. Compared with non-smokers, active smokers at surgery showed more clonal expansions.

Adults with ileal or ileocolonic Crohn's disease and an indication for resection were eligible. Per germline, CDR1 ENHRY and CDR2 SYGVKD. CDR3 length equals 14 residues. The V gene lost 4 bases and the J gene lost 2 bases, with 11 bases spanning the gap. The table came from immunoSEQ multiplex PCR; TCRdb's copy has only in-frame clones and leaves some out. Here the sample spans about 6,400 clones, roughly 80% being singletons. Regarding this clone: The antigen is undetermined.

The clonotype comes from an adult with Crohn's disease. The rearrangement uses TRBV10-3 and TRBJ1-1; D uncertain. Specimen: ileal tissue. The CDR3 loop is CAISGGPKNTEAFF. In DNA, the CDR3 is TGTGCCATCAGTGGTGGGCCCAAAAACACTGAAGCTTTCTTT.